These 5 T cell receptor beta chains were sequenced from one sample in a study of radiotherapy plus CTLA-4 blockade in lung cancer. Using immunoSEQ multiplex PCR, the repertoire was profiled, and TCRdb retains in-frame clones only, with some absent. The sample carries around 59,000 clones, approximately 68% recorded once. The source was peripheral blood, collected from a patient treated with radiotherapy plus ipilimumab. Receptor source: a human donor with non-small cell lung cancer whose response to radiotherapy plus ipilimumab could not be evaluated.

The V and J genes are TRBV6-1 and TRBJ1-1; perhaps TRBD1 as D (5 bases). Trimming pared 5 bases from V and 1 base from J, leaving 8 bases between. Germline CDR1 and CDR2: MNHNS and SASEGT. This CDR3 contains 13 residues. CDR3 bases: TGTGCCAGCAGTTGGGGGGGGAACACTGAAGCTTTCTTT. It codes for CASSWGGNTEAFF.

This clone was recorded once. The CDR3 sequence is CASSLGLAGGTDTQYF. DNA for the CDR3: TGTGCCAGCAGCTTAGGTCTAGCGGGAGGCACAGATACGCAGTATTTT. The chain employs TRBV11-1 and TRBJ2-3; 10 nucleotides align to TRBD2. Germline CDR1 and CDR2: SGHAT and FQDESV (reference sequence). The CDR3 covers 16 residues. Losses at the gene ends were 1 base for V and 1 base for J; bases not matched to a gene: 2.

The CDR3 is CASSLGLAGGPHEQYF. The CDR3 DNA reads TGTGCCAGCAGCCTCGGACTAGCGGGAGGGCCCCACGAGCAGTACTTC. The chain is built from TRBV4-2 and TRBJ2-7; 15 positions agree with TRBD2. Germline trimming cut 4 bases from V and 5 bases from J; bases unmatched to any gene: 6. This CDR3 is built from 16 residues. Looked up from germline, CDR1 is LGHNA and CDR2 is YNFKEQ.

The chain employs TRBV27 and TRBJ1-6; 10 nucleotides line up with TRBD1. The CDR3 extends over 18 amino acids. Germline V gene lookup returns CDR1 MNHEY and CDR2 SMNVEV (reference sequence). J gave up 4 bases and V 6 bases, and 12 bases lay outside the gene matches. Here the CDR3 DNA reads TGTGCCAGCAGCTCCGGGACAGGGGCATGGGGGTATAATTCACCCCTCCACTTT. Translation: CASSSGTGAWGYNSPLHF.

The genes are TRBV6-5 and TRBJ2-7; possibly TRBD1 for D (6 bases). Per the germline V gene, CDR1 is MNHEY and CDR2 is SVGAGI. V lost 6 bases, J lost 2 bases, and 14 bases lay in between. The CDR3 contains 14 residues. Written as DNA, the CDR3 is TGTGCCAGCAGCCCCAGGGGTGGGCCCTACGAGCAGTACTTC. The encoded protein is CASSPRGGPYEQYF.